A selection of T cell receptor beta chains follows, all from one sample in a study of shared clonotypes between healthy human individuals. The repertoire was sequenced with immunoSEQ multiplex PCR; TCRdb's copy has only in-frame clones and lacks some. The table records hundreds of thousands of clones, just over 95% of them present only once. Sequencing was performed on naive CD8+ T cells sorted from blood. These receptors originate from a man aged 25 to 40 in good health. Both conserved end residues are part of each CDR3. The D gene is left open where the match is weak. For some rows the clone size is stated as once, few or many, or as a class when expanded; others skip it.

CDR3nt: TGTGCCAGCAGCGTCGGCGGGGGCTCGGGGACTGAAGCTTTCTTT; CDR3aa: CASSVGGGSGTEAFF; j_gene: TRBJ1-1; d_gene: .; abundance: .; v_gene: TRBV6-5
CDR3nt: TGTGCCAGCAGCTTAGATGCAGGACAGACGAACACCGGGGAGCTGTTTTTT; CDR3aa: CASSLDAGQTNTGELFF; j_gene: TRBJ2-2; d_gene: .; abundance: .; v_gene: TRBV11-3
CDR3nt: TGTGCCAGCAGACCGAGAGGGGGGCCCTACTATGGCTACACCTTC; CDR3aa: CASRPRGGPYYGYTF; j_gene: TRBJ1-2; d_gene: .; abundance: .; v_gene: TRBV28
CDR3nt: TGTGCCAGCAGTCGGCCTAGCGGGAACCTCTACGAGCAGTACTTC; CDR3aa: CASSRPSGNLYEQYF; j_gene: TRBJ2-7; d_gene: TRBD2; abundance: once; v_gene: TRBV28
CDR3nt: TGTGCCAGCAGCTTAGGCCCCGGGGTGCAGCGGCACTCTGGAAACACCATATATTTT; CDR3aa: CASSLGPGVQRHSGNTIYF; j_gene: TRBJ1-3; d_gene: .; abundance: .; v_gene: TRBV13
CDR3nt: TGCGCCAGCGCCACGGACAGGCCCAACACTGAAGCTTTCTTT; CDR3aa: CASATDRPNTEAFF; j_gene: TRBJ1-1; d_gene: TRBD1; abundance: .; v_gene: TRBV4-1
CDR3nt: TGTGCCATCAGTGATTATGGACAACTTGAAGCTTTCTTT; CDR3aa: CAISDYGQLEAFF; j_gene: TRBJ1-1; d_gene: .; abundance: .; v_gene: TRBV10-3
CDR3nt: TGCAGCGTTGATGAGGTGGGGGAGCTGTTTTTT; CDR3aa: CSVDEVGELFF; j_gene: TRBJ2-2; d_gene: .; abundance: .; v_gene: TRBV29-1
CDR3nt: TGTGCCAGCAGTTACTTTAGGGGTTACGAGCAGTACTTC; CDR3aa: CASSYFRGYEQYF; j_gene: TRBJ2-7; d_gene: .; abundance: .; v_gene: TRBV27
CDR3nt: TGTGCCAGCAGGGAGGACAGGGGTGAATTCTATGGCTACACCTTC; CDR3aa: CASREDRGEFYGYTF; j_gene: TRBJ1-2; d_gene: TRBD1; abundance: .; v_gene: TRBV2
CDR3nt: TGTGCCACCTATCCTGGGCCCGAGCGGGCGGCAGATACGCAGTATTTT; CDR3aa: CATYPGPERAADTQYF; j_gene: TRBJ2-3; d_gene: .; abundance: .; v_gene: TRBV10-3
CDR3nt: TGCGCCAGCGGTAGCGGAAGGAACACCGGGGAGCTGTTTTTT; CDR3aa: CASGSGRNTGELFF; j_gene: TRBJ2-2; d_gene: .; abundance: .; v_gene: TRBV4-1
CDR3nt: TGTGCCTGGAGTGTACCTTACTCCACAGATACGCAGTATTTT; CDR3aa: CAWSVPYSTDTQYF; j_gene: TRBJ2-3; d_gene: .; abundance: .; v_gene: TRBV30
CDR3nt: TGTGCCAGCAGCTTATTGGTGGCAGGGAAGTACGAGCAGTACTTC; CDR3aa: CASSLLVAGKYEQYF; j_gene: TRBJ2-7; d_gene: .; abundance: .; v_gene: TRBV7-9
CDR3nt: TGTGCCAGCAGGTCTTCAGGGTCGTACGAGCAGTACTTC; CDR3aa: CASRSSGSYEQYF; j_gene: TRBJ2-7; d_gene: .; abundance: .; v_gene: TRBV7-6
CDR3nt: TGCGCCAGCAGCCCAGGGGGGGAGTATCTCGTTTTCACGAACACCGGGGAGCTGTTTTTT; CDR3aa: CASSPGGEYLVFTNTGELFF; j_gene: TRBJ2-2; d_gene: .; abundance: few; v_gene: TRBV10-2
CDR3nt: TGTGCCAGCAGTTTATCGACTTACCGAGAGCAGTACTTC; CDR3aa: CASSLSTYREQYF; j_gene: TRBJ2-7; d_gene: .; abundance: .; v_gene: TRBV27
CDR3nt: TGTGCCAGCAGCTTAGGCGGTACTAGCTATAGTGAGCAGTTCTTC; CDR3aa: CASSLGGTSYSEQFF; j_gene: TRBJ2-1; d_gene: .; abundance: once; v_gene: TRBV11-2
CDR3nt: TGCGCCAGCAGTCGAAGTGGAGAAGAGACCCAGTACTTC; CDR3aa: CASSRSGEETQYF; j_gene: TRBJ2-5; d_gene: .; abundance: .; v_gene: TRBV4-1
CDR3nt: TGTGCCAGCAGTCGACTAGCGGGAGGGCGCGACGAGCAGTACTTC; CDR3aa: CASSRLAGGRDEQYF; j_gene: TRBJ2-7; d_gene: TRBD2; abundance: .; v_gene: TRBV6-5
CDR3nt: TGTGCCAGCAGCCATTTGGCTAGCGGGAGCTACGAGCAGTACTTC; CDR3aa: CASSHLASGSYEQYF; j_gene: TRBJ2-7; d_gene: TRBD2; abundance: .; v_gene: TRBV14
CDR3nt: TGTGCCACCAGCAGAACCCACAGGGGGCGAAGTACTCAGCCCCAGCATTTT; CDR3aa: CATSRTHRGRSTQPQHF; j_gene: TRBJ1-5; d_gene: TRBD1; abundance: .; v_gene: TRBV15
CDR3nt: TGTGCCAGCAGCTTAGCGTCGCACTACGAGCAGTACTTC; CDR3aa: CASSLASHYEQYF; j_gene: TRBJ2-7; d_gene: .; abundance: .; v_gene: TRBV11-2
CDR3nt: TGTGCCACCAGCAGAGACTTCGGGAACTACGAGCAGTACTTC; CDR3aa: CATSRDFGNYEQYF; j_gene: TRBJ2-7; d_gene: .; abundance: once; v_gene: TRBV15
CDR3nt: TGTGCCAGCAGTTACGGGACAGACAATGAGCAGTTCTTC; CDR3aa: CASSYGTDNEQFF; j_gene: TRBJ2-1; d_gene: TRBD1; abundance: once; v_gene: TRBV6-5
CDR3nt: TGTGCCAGCAGCGTGACAGGGGTCTCCTACAATGAGCAGTTCTTC; CDR3aa: CASSVTGVSYNEQFF; j_gene: TRBJ2-1; d_gene: TRBD1; abundance: .; v_gene: TRBV9
CDR3nt: TGTGCCATCAGTGAAAAAGAGGGGACATGGCATGGCTACACCTTC; CDR3aa: CAISEKEGTWHGYTF; j_gene: TRBJ1-2; d_gene: .; abundance: .; v_gene: TRBV10-3
CDR3nt: TGTGCCAGCAGCCCGACGGGTTACTACGAGCAGTACTTC; CDR3aa: CASSPTGYYEQYF; j_gene: TRBJ2-7; d_gene: .; abundance: .; v_gene: TRBV27
CDR3nt: TGTGCCAGCACCATAGGGGCAGGGCCCTACGAGCAGTACTTC; CDR3aa: CASTIGAGPYEQYF; j_gene: TRBJ2-7; d_gene: .; abundance: .; v_gene: TRBV6-1
CDR3nt: TGTGCCAGCCTCGGCTCCCGCACTGAAGCTTTCTTT; CDR3aa: CASLGSRTEAFF; j_gene: TRBJ1-1; d_gene: .; abundance: .; v_gene: TRBV2
CDR3nt: TGTGCCAGCAGTCCGGGACTAGCGGGGTACAATGAGCAGTTCTTC; CDR3aa: CASSPGLAGYNEQFF; j_gene: TRBJ2-1; d_gene: TRBD2; abundance: .; v_gene: TRBV27
CDR3nt: TGTGCCAGCAGCTGGCGACTAGCGGGAAGCACAGATACGCAGTATTTT; CDR3aa: CASSWRLAGSTDTQYF; j_gene: TRBJ2-3; d_gene: TRBD2; abundance: .; v_gene: TRBV5-8
CDR3nt: TGTGCCAGCAGAGATACGCAGTATTTT; CDR3aa: CASRDTQYF; j_gene: TRBJ2-3; d_gene: .; abundance: .; v_gene: TRBV7-9
CDR3nt: TGTGCCAGCAGAGGGACAGCGAACACTGAAGCTTTCTTT; CDR3aa: CASRGTANTEAFF; j_gene: TRBJ1-1; d_gene: TRBD1; abundance: .; v_gene: TRBV7-9
CDR3nt: TGTGCCAGCAGTTTATTTCTTAATCAGCCCCAGCATTTT; CDR3aa: CASSLFLNQPQHF; j_gene: TRBJ1-5; d_gene: .; abundance: .; v_gene: TRBV27
CDR3nt: TGTGCCAGCAGTTACTCCCCGTACTGGGGGGAGCTGTTTTTT; CDR3aa: CASSYSPYWGELFF; j_gene: TRBJ2-2; d_gene: .; abundance: .; v_gene: TRBV6-9
CDR3nt: TGTGCCAGCAGCTTGGGGGATCAGCCCCAGCATTTT; CDR3aa: CASSLGDQPQHF; j_gene: TRBJ1-5; d_gene: .; abundance: once; v_gene: TRBV7-9
CDR3nt: TGTGCCAGCAGCTTAGGGGGAGGGGTTAATGAAAAACTGTTTTTT; CDR3aa: CASSLGGGVNEKLFF; j_gene: TRBJ1-4; d_gene: .; abundance: .; v_gene: TRBV11-2
CDR3nt: TGTGCCAGCCGGGACTCGAGCTCCTACGAGCAGTACTTC; CDR3aa: CASRDSSSYEQYF; j_gene: TRBJ2-7; d_gene: .; abundance: .; v_gene: TRBV19
CDR3nt: TGTGCCAGCAGCCCGAAAGTGGGAGGGACTGAAGCTTTCTTT; CDR3aa: CASSPKVGGTEAFF; j_gene: TRBJ1-1; d_gene: .; abundance: .; v_gene: TRBV7-9
CDR3nt: TGTGCCAGCAGTGACTCGATAGTGGGTAGGGGCAATGAGCAGTTCTTC; CDR3aa: CASSDSIVGRGNEQFF; j_gene: TRBJ2-1; d_gene: .; abundance: .; v_gene: TRBV6-4
CDR3nt: TGTGCCAGCGGGGGAACTAGCACAGATACGCAGTATTTT; CDR3aa: CASGGTSTDTQYF; j_gene: TRBJ2-3; d_gene: .; abundance: .; v_gene: TRBV6-5
CDR3nt: TGCGCCAGCAGCCCGAGGGACAGGGGAAAAGACGAGCAGTACTTC; CDR3aa: CASSPRDRGKDEQYF; j_gene: TRBJ2-7; d_gene: TRBD1; abundance: .; v_gene: TRBV5-1
CDR3nt: TGCGCCAGCAGCTTGGGCGGGTTTGTTGATCAGCCCCAGCATTTT; CDR3aa: CASSLGGFVDQPQHF; j_gene: TRBJ1-5; d_gene: .; abundance: once; v_gene: TRBV5-1
CDR3nt: TGTGCCAGCAGCTTAGTTTCCTACGGGCAGTACTTC; CDR3aa: CASSLVSYGQYF; j_gene: TRBJ2-7; d_gene: .; abundance: .; v_gene: TRBV11-2
CDR3nt: TGTGCCAGCAGTACTACCTTACTAGCGGGAGGAGAGGGGATCTACAATGAGCAGTTCTTC; CDR3aa: CASSTTLLAGGEGIYNEQFF; j_gene: TRBJ2-1; d_gene: TRBD2; abundance: .; v_gene: TRBV28